The source of this T cell receptor (beta chain) is a study of cytomegalovirus exposure and HLA in healthy donors. The V and J ends lost 6 bases and 11 bases, in that order; junction bases with no gene match: 15. The germline V gene encodes CDR1 SNHLY and CDR2 FYNNEI. This CDR3 comprises 14 residues. Primers: 60 Vbeta forward and 13 Jbeta reverse. TCRdb's table, derived via immunoSEQ multiplex PCR, lists solely in-frame clones and lacks some. Of about 190,000 clones listed, over 60% are singletons. To note about this clone: Antigen unknown.

Findings and caveats of the study: TCR beta sequences reportedly predicted most subjects' HLA-A and HLA-B alleles accurately.

Material for sequencing was PBMCs. V gene TRBV2 combines with J gene TRBJ1-1; 7 nucleotides agree with TRBD1. The receptor's source is a woman in her twenties or thirties in good health and CMV-seropositive. The CDR3: CASSQYSTGVDAFF. In DNA form, the CDR3 reads TGTGCCAGCAGCCAATATTCTACAGGGGTAGACGCTTTCTTT.